The 11 T cell receptor beta chains reported below all come from one sample, sequenced in a study of CD8+CD57+ T cells in acquired aplastic anemia listed by TCRdb under 2018. Reads for this sample came from an Illumina HiSeq 2000. TCR beta VDJ combination and CDR3 sequence profiling used genomic DNA as the template. In TCRdb, the public reads were trimmed at Q25 with fastp and aligned with MiXCR, with productive beta chains retained. Under each unique CDR3 protein, matching rows form one entry showing the most common genes and DNA. The sample table records 150,000 to 200,000 distinct CDR3 sequences; 55% to 70% of these occur just once. The ten top clones hold roughly 46% of the sample. The material sequenced was sorted CD4+, CD8+, or CD8+CD57+ T cells (not recorded which) from PBMCs. Receptors originate from a human donor with severe aplastic anemia or a healthy control (not recorded which).

In its sample, this clonotype was seen many times. V gene TRBV7-8 combines with J gene TRBJ2-1, with 7 bases identical to TRBD2. The CDR3 is 19 amino acids. Germline V gene data show CDR1 as SGHVS and CDR2 as FQNEAQ. Unmatched junction bases numbered 12, after V lost 1 base and J lost 0 bases. CDR3 DNA sequence: TGTGCCAGCAGCTTAGTTGTTTCTGAGCGGGGTAGCTCCTACAATGAGCAGTTCTTC. Protein: CASSLVVSERGSSYNEQFF.

This clonotype was counted at least ten times. The chain joins TRBV6-2 or TRBV6-3 to TRBJ2-1, with D uncertain. Trimming took 3 bases from V and 5 from J, leaving 11 bases between them. Germline V gene data show CDR1 as MNHEY and CDR2 as SVGEGT. The CDR3 runs 14 residues. The CDR3: CASSYTDADNEQFF. The CDR3 DNA reads TGTGCCAGCAGTTATACCGACGCAGACAATGAGCAGTTCTTC.

J is TRBJ2-1 and V is TRBV7-9, with D tentatively TRBD2 (5 bases). Trimming shortened V by 5 bases and J by 5 bases, and 13 bases separated the two germline ends. The germline CDR1 and CDR2 sequences are SEHNR and FQNEAQ (reference sequence). This CDR3 spans 14 amino acids. The CDR3 region has the DNA TGTGCCAGCAGCCAGAGGACTGGTCACAATGAGCAGTTCTTC. This encodes CASSQRTGHNEQFF.

The gene calls are TRBV19 and TRBJ2-2; D unresolved. The germline V gene has CDR1 LNHDA and CDR2 SQIVND (reference sequence). V was trimmed by 7 bases and J by 5 bases, leaving 8 bases between them. The CDR3 extends over 12 amino acids. CDR3 in DNA: TGTGCCAGTAACGAACGGACCGGGGAGCTGTTTTTT. It codes for CASNERTGELFF.

The table lists this clonotype with a count of one. The CDR3 sequence is CASSVDSTVRHNSPLHF. The CDR3 DNA is TGTGCCAGCAGCGTAGACTCGACGGTGAGACATAATTCACCCCTCCACTTT. The rearrangement links TRBV9 to TRBJ1-6; no clear D gene. CDR1 is SGDLS and CDR2 is YYNGEE in the germline V gene. This CDR3 comprises 17 residues. Trimming shortened V by 0 bases and J by 5 bases, and 15 bases separated the two germline ends.

This sequence joins TRBV7-9 and TRBJ2-7; D is perhaps TRBD2 (5 bases). CDR1 is SEHNR and CDR2 is FQNEAQ in the germline V gene (reference sequence). V was shortened by 4 bases and J by 4 bases, with 14 bases between the two germline ends. This CDR3 spans 14 amino acids. The CDR3 DNA sequence: TGTGCCAGCAGCTACCTCGCGGGTGATTACGAGCAGTACTTC. Amino acids: CASSYLAGDYEQYF.

This clonotype was counted between two and nine times. The chain joins TRBV7-9 to TRBJ2-5; a possible D gene is TRBD2 (5 bases). Trimming left V 6 bases short and J 5 bases short, with 22 bases between. CDR3 length: 16 amino acids. The germline gives CDR1 SEHNR, CDR2 FQNEAQ (reference sequence). As DNA, the CDR3 is TGTGCCAGCAGTTTGGACTCCCCACCGTTCGGGGAGACCCAGTACTTC. This codes for CASSLDSPPFGETQYF.

The rearrangement joins TRBV10-3 to TRBJ1-2; 8 bases line up with TRBD1. CDR1 and CDR2 (germline): ENHRY, SYGVKD. This CDR3 region has 15 residues. V gave up 3 bases and J gave up 5 bases; unmatched junction bases: 8. The CDR3 spells CAISDRWTGRYGYTF. CDR3 sequence (DNA): TGTGCCATCAGTGATCGGTGGACAGGGCGATATGGCTACACCTTC.

This chain connects TRBV10-3 to TRBJ1-1; D is uncertain. Germline CDR1 and CDR2: ENHRY and SYGVKD. CDR3 size: 12 residues. The V and J ends lost 4 bases and 0 bases respectively, with 3 bases between them. CDR3 residues: CAISALNTEAFF. The CDR3 DNA is TGTGCCATCAGTGCATTGAACACTGAAGCTTTCTTT.

The CDR3 here is CASSMEWGENYGYTF. CDR3 nucleotides: TGTGCCAGCAGCATGGAGTGGGGGGAGAACTATGGCTACACCTTC. This chain links TRBV7-2 with TRBJ1-2; maybe TRBD1 (5 bases). Looked up from germline, CDR1 is SGHTA and CDR2 is FQGNSA. The ends were cut back, 5 bases at V and 2 bases at J, with 15 bases in the middle. The CDR3 has 15 residues. Based on the CDR3 plus reference TRBV7-2 and TRBJ1-2, the full variable domain is GAGVSQSPSNKVTEKGKDVELRCDPISGHTALYWYRQSLGQGLEFLIYFQGNSAPDKSGLPSDRFSAERTGGSVSTLTIQRTQQEDSAVYLCASSMEWGENYGYTFGSGTRLTVV.

Regarding this clonotype: One end of the junction fails to match germline, which may point to a read error. The gene calls are TRBV5-1 and TRBJ2-7; the match to TRBD1 covers 9 bases. CDR1 is SGHRS, CDR2 YFSETQ, per germline. This CDR3 region has 14 residues. CDR3 residues: CASTTGTGSYEQYF. The CDR3 nucleotides read TGCGCCAGCACAACCGGGACAGGGTCGTACGAGCAGTACTTT.